This T cell receptor beta chain is from a study of blood T cell repertoires in COVID-19. Profiling relied on immunoSEQ multiplex PCR, and the TCRdb table lists in-frame clones only, not all of them. The repertoire holds some 290,000 clones, 85% to 95% seen once, with around 3.9% in the top ten. Germline V CDR1 and CDR2: SGHDT, YYEEEE. The CDR3 is 16 amino acids. The J segment lost 2 bases and the V segment lost 4 bases, leaving 6 bases of the junction unmatched. The source material was PBMCs or T cells enriched from blood (not recorded which). The chain joins TRBV5-6 to TRBJ1-5, with 10 bases that match TRBD1. The sequence was obtained from a woman aged 30 to 39 who had been exposed to COVID-19. The CDR3 DNA sequence: TGTGCCAGCAGCGTCGCCGGGACAGGGGGCAATCAGCCCCAGCATTTT. Amino acid sequence: CASSVAGTGGNQPQHF.